Here is one T cell receptor (beta chain) with its context. The record originates from a study of blood T cell repertoires in COVID-19. Study at large: Sample material is recorded as cDNA or gDNA derived from T cells, B-cell-depleted T cells, or PBMCs.

CDR1 is MNHEY, CDR2 SMNVEV, per germline (reference sequence). V trimming: 6 bases; J trimming: 5 bases; junction bases outside the gene matches: 7. The CDR3 spans 15 residues. TCRdb's copy holds only in-frame clones and misses some; the assay was immunoSEQ multiplex PCR. The repertoire has roughly 60,000 clones, roughly 90% of them found once; the top ten carry about a tenth. The V gene is TRBV27, the J gene TRBJ2-2; 9 bases are shared with TRBD1. Source material: peripheral blood. This sequence was found in a human donor with acute or convalescent COVID-19. The donor label of this sample is uncertain. CDR3: CASRLDRGYTGELFF. The CDR3, as DNA: TGTGCCAGCAGACTGGACAGGGGATATACCGGGGAGCTGTTTTTT.